The 2 T cell receptor beta chains listed next were all sequenced from one sample in a study of T cell responses to AZD1222 COVID-19 vaccine. Clones were read by immunoSEQ multiplex PCR, and TCRdb kept only the in-frame ones, dropping some. The data contain 140,000 to 150,000 clones, roughly 90% of them seen just once; the ten biggest clones take up about 2%. The sequences come from peripheral blood, collected 28 days after the second AZD1222 dose. The source is an adult who received the AZD1222 COVID-19 vaccine.

This clone appeared a few times. The CDR3 is CASSPGNEQFF. The CDR3 DNA follows: TGTGCCAGCAGCCCTGGCAATGAGCAGTTCTTC. The V gene is TRBV11-2, the J gene TRBJ2-1, with D unresolved. Germline-derived CDR1 and CDR2 are SGHAT and FQNNGV. The V end was cut by 5 bases, the J end by 6 bases, with 5 bases between. The CDR3 has 11 residues.

This clone was seen just once. The chain has TRBV11-2 and TRBJ2-7; D remains unclear. The V gene lost 5 bases and the J gene lost 3 bases, with 11 bases spanning the gap. The CDR3 has 13 amino acids. Germline V gene sequence: CDR1 SGHAT, CDR2 FQNNGV. CDR3 loop: CASSLNPGYEQYF. Written as DNA, the CDR3 is TGTGCCAGCAGCCTAAATCCGGGCTACGAGCAGTACTTC.